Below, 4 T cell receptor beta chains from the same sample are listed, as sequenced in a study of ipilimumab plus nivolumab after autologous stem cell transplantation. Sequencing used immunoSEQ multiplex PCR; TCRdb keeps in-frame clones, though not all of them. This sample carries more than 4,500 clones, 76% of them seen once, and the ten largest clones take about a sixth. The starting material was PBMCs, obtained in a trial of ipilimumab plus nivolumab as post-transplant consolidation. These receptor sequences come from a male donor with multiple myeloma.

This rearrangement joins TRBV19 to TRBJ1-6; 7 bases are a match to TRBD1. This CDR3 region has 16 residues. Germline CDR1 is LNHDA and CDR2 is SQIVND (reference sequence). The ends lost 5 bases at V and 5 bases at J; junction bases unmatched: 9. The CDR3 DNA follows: TGTGCCAGTAGTGTTAGAGTCGGGACAGATAATTCACCCCTCCACTTT. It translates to CASSVRVGTDNSPLHF.

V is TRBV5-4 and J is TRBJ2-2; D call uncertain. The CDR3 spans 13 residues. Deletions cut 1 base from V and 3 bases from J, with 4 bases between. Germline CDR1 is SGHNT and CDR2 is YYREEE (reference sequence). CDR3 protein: CASSLQHTGELFF. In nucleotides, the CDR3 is TGTGCCAGCAGCTTGCAGCACACCGGGGAGCTGTTTTTT.

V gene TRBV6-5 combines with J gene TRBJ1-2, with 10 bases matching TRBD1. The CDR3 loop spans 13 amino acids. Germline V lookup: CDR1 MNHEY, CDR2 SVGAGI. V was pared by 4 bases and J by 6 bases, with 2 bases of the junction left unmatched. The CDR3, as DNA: TGTGCCAGCAGTTCGACAGGGGGCGATGGCTACACCTTC. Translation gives CASSSTGGDGYTF.

The chain's CDR3 is CASSFLGLAYNEQFF. CDR3 sequence (DNA): TGCGCCAGCAGCTTCCTGGGACTAGCCTACAATGAGCAGTTCTTC. This chain joins TRBV5-1 and TRBJ2-1; TRBD2 aligns across 8 bases. This CDR3 has 15 amino acids. CDR1 and CDR2 from the germline V gene are SGHRS and YFSETQ. Trimming took 2 bases from V and 2 from J; bases not matched to a gene: 3.